These 22 T cell receptor beta chains share one sample of origin, sequenced in a study of T cell responses to AZD1222 COVID-19 vaccine. The data were produced by immunoSEQ multiplex PCR, yet TCRdb's version contains in-frame clones alone and is incomplete. The sample lists about 83,000 clones, 80% to 95% occurring once. The sequencing here drew on peripheral blood, taken 28 days after the second AZD1222 dose. The source of these receptors is an adult who received the AZD1222 COVID-19 vaccine.

The sample holds one count of this clone. The chain recombines TRBV21-1 with TRBJ2-7; TRBD1 reflects the table's D call only, with no check against the DNA. TRBV21-1 is listed as a pseudogene. The CDR3 has 18 residues. The CDR3 nucleotides read TGTGCCAGCAGCACAAACTTCCGGGACAGGGGGGGTTTGGAGGAGCAGTACTTC. Translating gives CASSTNFRDRGGLEEQYF.

The gene calls are TRBV19 and TRBJ2-1; D is perhaps TRBD2 (6 bases). CDR1 and CDR2 from the germline V gene are LNHDA and SQIVND (reference sequence). V shed 3 bases and J shed 2 bases, with 8 bases lying between them. This CDR3 is built from 14 residues. CDR3 sequence reads: CASSIWGAYNEQFF. The CDR3 DNA is TGTGCCAGTAGTATCTGGGGGGCCTACAATGAGCAGTTCTTC.

The chain carries TRBV7-6 and TRBJ2-1; D unclear. Germline-derived CDR1 and CDR2 are SGHVS and FNYEAQ. The ends were cut back, 8 bases at V and 1 base at J, with 12 bases in the middle. This CDR3 has 14 amino acids. The CDR3 DNA is TGTGCCAGCTTAACCCTTCGGTCCTACAATGAGCAGTTCTTC. Translated, it gives CASLTLRSYNEQFF.

V and J are TRBV28 and TRBJ1-2; a possible D gene is TRBD1 (6 bases). V was clipped by 3 bases and J by 7 bases, with 12 bases between them. The CDR3 covers 13 residues. Germline CDR1 is MDHEN and CDR2 is SYDVKM. The CDR3 bases are TGTGCCAGCAGTTTCAGACAGGCTTCTGGCTACACCTTC. The encoded protein is CASSFRQASGYTF.

This clone is a singleton in its sample. This chain joins TRBV19 and TRBJ2-1, with D possibly TRBD2 on 6 matching bases. The germline CDR1 and CDR2 sequences are LNHDA and SQIVND (reference sequence). Trimming left V 10 bases short and J 2 bases short, with 15 bases between. This CDR3 has 14 residues. Written as DNA, the CDR3 is TGTGCCACCTCCCGGGGGAAGCCCTACAATGAGCAGTTCTTC. This gives the protein CATSRGKPYNEQFF.

The V call is TRBV19, the J call TRBJ2-5, with D tentatively TRBD1 (6 bases). Trimming took 4 bases from V and 4 from J, leaving 16 bases between them. CDR3 length: 15 residues. Germline V gene sequence: CDR1 LNHDA, CDR2 SQIVND (reference sequence). Here the CDR3 reads CASSSTGLGAETQYF. CDR3 DNA sequence: TGTGCCAGTAGTAGCACCGGGCTGGGGGCAGAGACCCAGTACTTC.

The chain recombines TRBV18 with TRBJ1-5; D call uncertain. The CDR3 loop spans 16 amino acids. Germline V gene data show CDR1 as KGHSH and CDR2 as LQKENI. The V end was cut by 3 bases, the J end by 2 bases, with 14 bases between. CDR3 protein: CASSPPVGLGNQPQHF. DNA for the CDR3: TGTGCCAGCTCACCCCCTGTAGGCCTGGGCAATCAGCCCCAGCATTTT.

The gene calls are TRBV3-1 (or the pseudogene TRBV3-2) and TRBJ2-4, with a weak D call TRBD1 (6 bases). V was clipped by 2 bases and J by 5 bases, with 10 bases between them. Germline CDR1 LGHDT, CDR2 YNNKEL (reference sequence). The CDR3 is 14 residues long. The CDR3 spells CASSQRGIQNIQYF. The CDR3 nucleotides read TGTGCCAGCAGCCAAAGGGGGATCCAAAACATTCAGTACTTC.

The chain is built from TRBV4-2 and TRBJ2-5, with 7 bases fitting TRBD2. This CDR3 is 16 amino acids long. V lost 0 bases and J lost 0; bases outside the gene matches: 4. Germline CDR1 and CDR2: LGHNA and YNFKEQ. CDR3 nucleotide sequence: TGTGCCAGCAGCCAAGATCGGGCGGGAGACCAAGAGACCCAGTACTTC. It encodes CASSQDRAGDQETQYF.

V usage is TRBV7-2 and J usage is TRBJ1-2; D is undetermined. Germline values: CDR1 SGHTA, CDR2 FQGNSA. The CDR3 is made up of 13 amino acids. V lost 5 bases and J lost 4, with 11 bases in between. The CDR3: CASSPAEPYGYTF. CDR3 bases: TGTGCCAGCAGCCCCGCGGAGCCCTATGGCTACACCTTC.

The V gene is TRBV11-2, the J gene TRBJ2-5; the D gene is possibly TRBD2 (7 bases). V lost 6 bases to trimming and J lost 3 bases, with 11 bases between them. Germline V gene data show CDR1 as SGHAT and CDR2 as FQNNGV. The CDR3 covers 13 residues. The CDR3 here is CASRGGAEETQYF. The CDR3 bases are TGTGCCAGCAGGGGGGGGGCAGAAGAGACCCAGTACTTC.

The chain carries TRBV2 and TRBJ1-3; no clear D. Germline values: CDR1 SNHLY, CDR2 FYNNEI. Trimming shortened V by 7 bases and J by 0 bases, and 7 bases separated the two germline ends. CDR3 size: 13 residues. The CDR3 region has the DNA TGTGCCAGCAAGGGCCGCTCTGGAAACACCATATATTTT. Translating it yields CASKGRSGNTIYF.

The chain carries TRBV6-5 and TRBJ1-2; D may be TRBD1 (5 bases). From germline, CDR1 is MNHEY and CDR2 SVGAGI. The V gene lost 2 bases and the J gene lost 2 bases, with 15 bases spanning the gap. This CDR3 is built from 16 residues. The CDR3: CASSYEPAGTNYGYTF. CDR3 in DNA: TGTGCCAGCAGTTACGAGCCGGCAGGGACCAACTATGGCTACACCTTC.

The CDR3 DNA reads as TGTGCCAGCAGTTTTCATCTAGCGGGAGAGCAGTTCTTC. It codes for CASSFHLAGEQFF. The chain joins TRBV28 to TRBJ2-1, with 9 nucleotides matching TRBD2. Germline CDR1 reads MDHEN; CDR2 reads SYDVKM. The ends lost 3 bases at V and 10 bases at J; junction bases unmatched: 4. The CDR3 length is 13 residues.

V gene TRBV7-9 combines with J gene TRBJ2-1; 8 bases match TRBD2. V was pared by 3 bases and J by 3 bases, with 4 bases of the junction left unmatched. The CDR3 runs to 15 residues. Germline V gene data show CDR1 as SEHNR and CDR2 as FQNEAQ (reference sequence). For the CDR3, the DNA is TGTGCCAGCAGCTTCCTCGGGAGGGTCTACAATGAGCAGTTCTTC. Protein product: CASSFLGRVYNEQFF.

The chain recombines TRBV5-4 with TRBJ1-1; unclear D gene. Trimming pared 0 bases from V and 5 bases from J, leaving 11 bases between. The CDR3 is 14 residues long. CDR1 is SGHNT, CDR2 YYREEE, per germline (reference sequence). The CDR3 loop reads CASSLAGRGTEAFF. CDR3 coding DNA: TGTGCCAGCAGCTTGGCGGGCAGAGGTACTGAAGCTTTCTTT.

The chain has TRBV5-1 and TRBJ2-2; D might be TRBD1 or TRBD2, each matching 5 bases. This CDR3 contains 16 residues. Germline V gene lookup returns CDR1 SGHRS and CDR2 YFSETQ. Trimming pared 0 bases from V and 0 bases from J, leaving 9 bases between. CDR3 nucleotide sequence: TGCGCCAGCAGCTTGGGGGGGACGGCGAACACCGGGGAGCTGTTTTTT. Its translation is CASSLGGTANTGELFF. Looking up the rest from reference TRBV5-1 and TRBJ2-2 gives the full variable domain: KAGVTQTPRYLIKTRGQQVTLSCSPISGHRSVSWYQQTPGQGLQFLFEYFSETQRNKGNFPGRFSGRQFSNSRSEMNVSTLELGDSALYLCASSLGGTANTGELFFGEGSRLTVL.

The J gene is TRBJ2-6, the V gene TRBV6-4; tentatively, D is TRBD1 or TRBD2 (5 bases each). Trimming took off 6 bases at V and 0 bases at J, with 9 bases between the two ends. CDR1 and CDR2 from the germline V gene are MRHNA and SNTAGT. The length of the CDR3 is 15 residues. The CDR3 sequence is CASSGASSGANVLTF. In nucleotides, the CDR3 is TGTGCCAGCAGCGGGGCCTCCTCTGGGGCCAACGTCCTGACTTTC.

This chain uses TRBV5-1 with TRBJ2-5; the D is unclear. Trimming took 0 bases from V and 3 from J, leaving 6 bases between them. The CDR3 length is 13 residues. Germline V gene data show CDR1 as SGHRS and CDR2 as YFSETQ. In DNA form, the CDR3 reads TGCGCCAGCAGCTTGGATCCTAAAGAGACCCAGTACTTC. Its translation: CASSLDPKETQYF.

The V and J genes are TRBV5-4 and TRBJ1-1; no firm D call. Germline V gene data show CDR1 as SGHNT and CDR2 as YYREEE (reference sequence). V lost 3 bases, J lost 1 base, and 10 bases lay in between. This CDR3 is built from 14 residues. The CDR3 spells CASSSRVGNTEAFF. CDR3 DNA: TGTGCCAGCAGCTCGAGGGTGGGGAACACTGAAGCTTTCTTT.

This rearrangement joins TRBV10-3 to TRBJ1-1; D call uncertain. Trimming took off 3 bases at V and 1 base at J, with 9 bases between the two ends. This CDR3 is built from 14 residues. CDR1 and CDR2 (germline): ENHRY, SYGVKD. The CDR3 DNA reads TGTGCCATCAGTGACCCCATGAGGAACACTGAAGCTTTCTTT. Its protein is CAISDPMRNTEAFF.

The chain has TRBV6-5 and TRBJ2-6; tentative D call: TRBD1 (5 bases). Between the trimmed V and J ends, which lost 8 bases and 0 bases, there was a span of 11 bases. The CDR3 loop spans 15 amino acids. The germline gives CDR1 MNHEY, CDR2 SVGAGI. CDR3 sequence reads: CASGQGGSGANVLTF. The CDR3 nucleotides read TGTGCCAGCGGGCAGGGTGGCTCTGGGGCCAACGTCCTGACTTTC.